This T cell receptor (beta chain) is from a study of blood T cell repertoires in COVID-19. Study summary: The United States, Italy and Spain were the sources of the acute and convalescent COVID-19 samples.

This clone was counted a few times. Original processing notes: Quantification of nucleated cells was approximated via reference gene primer amplification. Here immunoSEQ multiplex PCR was the method, and the copy in TCRdb shows in-frame clones only, minus some. V, J and clone size are those of that table, while D and trimming were read from the DNA. This sample yields 58,000 or so clones, of which 60% to 85% are seen a single time; about 5.3% belongs to the top ten. Sequencing input: peripheral blood. This sequence was found in a human donor in a cohort sampled during active COVID-19.

For the CDR3, the DNA is TGCAGTGCTAGCGGGAACACTGAAGCTTTCTTT. Translated, it gives CSASGNTEAFF. This chain connects TRBV20-1 to TRBJ1-1; D gene ambiguous. Trimming pared 3 bases from V and 1 base from J, leaving 3 bases between. The germline gives CDR1 DFQATT, CDR2 SNEGSKA (reference sequence). The CDR3 is 11 amino acids.